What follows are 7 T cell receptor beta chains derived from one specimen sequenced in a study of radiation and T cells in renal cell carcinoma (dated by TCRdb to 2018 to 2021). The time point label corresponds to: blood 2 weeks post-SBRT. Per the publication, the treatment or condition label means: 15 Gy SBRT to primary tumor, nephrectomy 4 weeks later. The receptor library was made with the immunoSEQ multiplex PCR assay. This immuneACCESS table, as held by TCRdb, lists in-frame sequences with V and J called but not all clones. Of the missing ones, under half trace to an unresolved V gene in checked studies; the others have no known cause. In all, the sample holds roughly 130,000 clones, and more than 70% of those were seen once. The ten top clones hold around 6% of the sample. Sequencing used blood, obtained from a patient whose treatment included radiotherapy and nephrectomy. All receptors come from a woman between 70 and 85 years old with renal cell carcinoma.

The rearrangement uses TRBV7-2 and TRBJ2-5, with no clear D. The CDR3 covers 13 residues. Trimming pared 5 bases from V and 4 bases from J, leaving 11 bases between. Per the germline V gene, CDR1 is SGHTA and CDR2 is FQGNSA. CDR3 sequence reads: CASSPSLRETQYF. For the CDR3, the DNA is TGTGCCAGCAGCCCCTCGTTGAGAGAGACCCAGTACTTC.

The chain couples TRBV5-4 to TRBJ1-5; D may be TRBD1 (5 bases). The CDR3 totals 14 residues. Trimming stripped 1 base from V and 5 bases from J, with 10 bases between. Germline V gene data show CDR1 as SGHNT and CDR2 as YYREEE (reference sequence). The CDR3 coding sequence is TGTGCCAGCAGCTTGCGGGGGTCCCATCAGCCCCAGCATTTT. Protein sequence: CASSLRGSHQPQHF. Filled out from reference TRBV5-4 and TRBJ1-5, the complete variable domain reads ETGVTQSPTHLIKTRGQQVTLRCSSQSGHNTVSWYQQALGQGPQFIFQYYREEENGRGNFPPRFSGLQFPNYSSELNVNALELDDSALYLCASSLRGSHQPQHFGDGTRLSIL.

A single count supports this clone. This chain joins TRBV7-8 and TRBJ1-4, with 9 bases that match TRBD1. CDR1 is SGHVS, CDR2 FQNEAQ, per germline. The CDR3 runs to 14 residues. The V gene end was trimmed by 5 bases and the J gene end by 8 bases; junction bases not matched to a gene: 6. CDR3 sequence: CASSDRTGDEKLFF. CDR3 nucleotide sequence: TGTGCCAGCAGCGATCGGACAGGGGACGAAAAACTGTTTTTT.

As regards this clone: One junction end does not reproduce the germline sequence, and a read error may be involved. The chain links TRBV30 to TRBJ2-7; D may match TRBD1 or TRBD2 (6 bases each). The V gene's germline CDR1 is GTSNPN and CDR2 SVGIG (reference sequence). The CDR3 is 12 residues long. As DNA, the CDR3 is TGTGCCTGGAGCCCCCTTAGGGGGGCTATTACCTTC. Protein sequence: CAWSPLRGAITF. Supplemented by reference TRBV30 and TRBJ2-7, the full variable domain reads SQTIHQWPATLVQPVGSPLSLECTVEGTSNPNLYWYRQAAGRGLQLLFYSVGIGQISSEVPQNLSASRPQDRQFILSSKKLLLSDSGFYLCAWSPLRGAITFGPGTRLTVT.

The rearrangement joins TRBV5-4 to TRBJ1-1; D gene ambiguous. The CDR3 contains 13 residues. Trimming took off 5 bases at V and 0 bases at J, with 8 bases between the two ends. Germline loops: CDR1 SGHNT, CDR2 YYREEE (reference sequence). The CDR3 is CASRRALNTEAFF. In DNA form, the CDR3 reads TGTGCCAGCAGGCGTGCCCTGAACACTGAAGCTTTCTTT.

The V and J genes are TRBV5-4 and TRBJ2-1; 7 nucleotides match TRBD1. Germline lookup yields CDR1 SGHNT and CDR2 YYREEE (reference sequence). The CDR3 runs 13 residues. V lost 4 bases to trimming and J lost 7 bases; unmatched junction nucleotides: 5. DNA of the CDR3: TGTGCCAGCAGCCCCCCACAGGGGAATGAGCAGTTCTTC. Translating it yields CASSPPQGNEQFF.

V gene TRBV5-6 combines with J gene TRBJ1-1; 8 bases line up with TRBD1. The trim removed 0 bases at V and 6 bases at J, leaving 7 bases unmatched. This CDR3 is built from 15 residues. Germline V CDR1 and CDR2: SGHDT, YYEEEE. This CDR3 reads CASSLGPGGFSEAFF. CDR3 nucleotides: TGTGCCAGCAGCTTGGGTCCAGGGGGCTTCTCTGAAGCTTTCTTT. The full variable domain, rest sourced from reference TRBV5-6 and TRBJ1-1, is DAGVTQSPTHLIKTRGQQVTLRCSPKSGHDTVSWYQQALGQGPQFIFQYYEEEERQRGNFPDRFSGHQFPNYSSELNVNALLLGDSALYLCASSLGPGGFSEAFFGQGTRLTVV.